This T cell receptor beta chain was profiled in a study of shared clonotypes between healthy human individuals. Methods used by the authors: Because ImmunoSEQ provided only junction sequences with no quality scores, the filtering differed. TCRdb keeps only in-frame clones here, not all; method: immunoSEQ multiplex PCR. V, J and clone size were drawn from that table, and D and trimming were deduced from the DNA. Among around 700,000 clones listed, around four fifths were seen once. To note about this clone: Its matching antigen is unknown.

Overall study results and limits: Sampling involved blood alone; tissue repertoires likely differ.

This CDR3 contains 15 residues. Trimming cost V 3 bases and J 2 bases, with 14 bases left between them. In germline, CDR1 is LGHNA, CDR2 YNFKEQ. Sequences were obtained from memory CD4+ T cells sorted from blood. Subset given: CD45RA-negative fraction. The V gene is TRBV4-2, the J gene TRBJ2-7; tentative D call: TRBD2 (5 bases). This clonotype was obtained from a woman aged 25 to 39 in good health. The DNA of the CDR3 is TGTGCCAGCAGCCAGGACCAACTAGGCACCTACGAGCAGTACTTC. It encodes CASSQDQLGTYEQYF.